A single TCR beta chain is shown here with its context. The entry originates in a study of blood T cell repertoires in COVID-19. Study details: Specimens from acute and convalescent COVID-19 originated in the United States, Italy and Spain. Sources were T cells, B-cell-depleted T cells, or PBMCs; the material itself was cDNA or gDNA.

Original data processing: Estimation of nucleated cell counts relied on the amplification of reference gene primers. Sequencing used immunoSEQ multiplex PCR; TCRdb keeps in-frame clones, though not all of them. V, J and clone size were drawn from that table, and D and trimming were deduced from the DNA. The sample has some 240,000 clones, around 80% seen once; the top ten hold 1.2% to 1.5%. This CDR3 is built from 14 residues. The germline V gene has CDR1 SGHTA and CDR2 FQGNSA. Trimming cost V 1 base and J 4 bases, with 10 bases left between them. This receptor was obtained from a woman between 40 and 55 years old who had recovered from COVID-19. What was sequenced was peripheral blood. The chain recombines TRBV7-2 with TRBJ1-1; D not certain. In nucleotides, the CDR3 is TGTGCCAGCAGCTTAGAAGGACTTCTCACTGAAGCTTTCTTT. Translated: CASSLEGLLTEAFF.